The 18 T cell receptor beta chains presented below share a single source sample, sequenced in a study of blood T cell repertoires in COVID-19 (dated by TCRdb to 2018 to 2021). The library was produced with the immunoSEQ multiplex PCR assay. Entries here come from immuneACCESS through TCRdb and include only in-frame sequences with V and J called. Some clones fail to appear in such tables; in the studies checked, an unresolved V gene covers under half of the shortfall, and the cause of the remainder is unknown. The sample profile shows about 220,000 clones; less than 90% of them were found once. Jointly, the top ten make up just under 20% of the sample. The sample consisted of peripheral blood. The receptors originated from a man younger than 40 with active or convalescent COVID-19.

This clone was detected only once. The chain has TRBV10-2 and TRBJ2-5; 9 nucleotides agree with TRBD2. Germline CDR1 is WSHSY and CDR2 is SAAADI. The CDR3 loop spans 14 amino acids. J was trimmed by 3 bases and V by 10 bases; bases with no gene match: 9. Here the CDR3 DNA reads TGCGCCACCCGGGGGGAGCGGGGGGAAGAGACCCAGTACTTC. Translation gives CATRGERGEETQYF.

The V and J genes are TRBV7-9 and TRBJ2-2; D is perhaps TRBD1 (6 bases). V dropped 0 bases and J dropped 0 bases, with 8 bases sitting between them. The CDR3 consists of 16 residues. CDR1 and CDR2 (germline): SEHNR, FQNEAQ (reference sequence). The CDR3 protein is CASSLARGSNTGELFF. As DNA, the CDR3 is TGTGCCAGCAGCTTAGCTAGGGGGTCGAACACCGGGGAGCTGTTTTTT.

This rearrangement joins TRBV20-1 to TRBJ2-1; 16 nucleotides agree with TRBD2. With 3 bases clipped from V and 6 bases from J, the junction kept 5 bases outside the gene matches. This CDR3 is built from 16 residues. Per germline, CDR1 DFQATT and CDR2 SNEGSKA (reference sequence). CDR3 nucleotide sequence: TGCAGTGCTAGTGGGACTAGCGGGGGGGCGTTCAATGAGCAGTTCTTC. Translation gives CSASGTSGGAFNEQFF.

The V and J genes are TRBV7-9 and TRBJ2-7; TRBD1 matches at 11 bases. Germline values: CDR1 SEHNR, CDR2 FQNEAQ (reference sequence). Trimming removed 6 bases from V and 2 bases from J; junction bases left unmatched: 9. The CDR3 covers 16 residues. CDR3 coding DNA: TGTGCCAGCAGGCATAACCTGGGACAGGGGGCCTACGAGCAGTACTTC. Protein product: CASRHNLGQGAYEQYF.

The CDR3 reads CASRPPSGSSYNEQFF. The CDR3 DNA is TGTGCCAGCAGACCGCCCAGCGGGAGCTCCTACAATGAGCAGTTCTTC. V is TRBV28 and J is TRBJ2-1; 8 nucleotides match TRBD2. V gave up 6 bases and J gave up 0 bases; unmatched junction bases: 7. Germline V CDR1 and CDR2: MDHEN, SYDVKM. The CDR3 has 16 residues.

The chain combines TRBV11-3 with TRBJ2-1, with TRBD2 identical over 10 bases. Germline-derived CDR1 and CDR2 are SGHNT and YENEEA. The CDR3 is made up of 17 amino acids. The V segment lost 5 bases and the J segment 4 bases; nucleotides outside the gene matches: 11. CDR3 sequence: CASSPRSSGGLYNEQFF. CDR3 sequence (DNA): TGTGCCAGCAGCCCCCGGTCTAGCGGGGGTTTATACAATGAGCAGTTCTTC.

This rearrangement joins TRBV13 to TRBJ2-1; 11 positions match TRBD2. The germline V gene encodes CDR1 PRHDT and CDR2 FYEKMQ (reference sequence). The CDR3 runs 14 residues. V lost 5 bases to trimming and J lost 5 bases; unmatched junction nucleotides: 2. The CDR3 reads CASSLGLADNEQFF. CDR3 DNA: TGTGCCAGCAGCCTGGGACTAGCGGACAATGAGCAGTTCTTC. The complete variable domain, with remaining parts taken from reference TRBV13 and TRBJ2-1, reads AAGVIQSPRHLIKEKRETATLKCYPIPRHDTVYWYQQGPGQDPQFLISFYEKMQSDKGSIPDRFSAQQFSDYHSELNMSSLELGDSALYFCASSLGLADNEQFFGPGTRLTVL.

CDR3 protein: CASSKGTSYNEQFF. The CDR3 nucleotides are TGTGCCAGCAGCAAGGGGACATCTTACAATGAGCAGTTCTTC. The gene calls are TRBV7-2 and TRBJ2-1; a weak D match, TRBD1 (6 bases). The germline V and J ends were trimmed by 5 bases and 4 bases, with 12 bases remaining between them. The CDR3 has 14 residues. Per germline, CDR1 SGHTA and CDR2 FQGNSA.

V is TRBV11-2 and J is TRBJ2-1, with 15 bases aligning to TRBD2. The CDR3 spans 17 residues. Germline V gives CDR1 SGHAT, CDR2 FQNNGV. With V trimmed by 5 bases and J by 7 bases, 9 bases remained unmatched. CDR3 sequence: CASSPSLGTSGRNEQFF. CDR3 in DNA: TGTGCCAGCAGCCCAAGCCTAGGGACTAGCGGGAGGAATGAGCAGTTCTTC.

The V gene is TRBV10-2, the J gene TRBJ2-7; 7 nucleotides align to TRBD1. The CDR3 has 14 residues. The ends lost 10 bases at V and 0 bases at J; junction bases unmatched: 9. CDR1 and CDR2 (germline): WSHSY, SAAADI. CDR3 in amino acids: CAIGDRKFSYEQYF. The DNA of the CDR3 is TGCGCCATCGGGGACAGAAAATTCTCCTACGAGCAGTACTTC.

The gene calls are TRBV21-1 and TRBJ2-1; TRBD1, the table's D call, was not compared with the DNA. TRBV21-1 is designated a pseudogene. The CDR3 length is 15 residues. CDR3 protein: CASSSRDRATDEQFF. DNA for the CDR3: TGTGCCAGCAGCAGCCGGGACAGGGCTACCGATGAGCAGTTCTTC.

The V call is TRBV27, the J call TRBJ2-2; tentatively, D is TRBD2 (7 bases). The V end was cut by 5 bases, the J end by 7 bases, with 20 bases between. Germline assignment: CDR1 MNHEY and CDR2 SMNVEV (reference sequence). CDR3 length equals 16 residues. In DNA, the CDR3 is TGTGCCAGCAGTCTCCTATGGGGGGGCGCAGGCGGGGAGCTGTTTTTT. It is translated as CASSLLWGGAGGELFF.

This chain connects TRBV5-6 to TRBJ1-1, with D perhaps TRBD1 (5 bases). The CDR3 loop spans 16 amino acids. Germline V gene lookup returns CDR1 SGHDT and CDR2 YYEEEE. V was pared by 1 base and J by 2 bases, with 15 bases between. This chain's CDR3 is CASSLMTDRKNTEAFF. CDR3 nucleotides: TGTGCCAGCAGCTTGATGACCGACAGAAAAAACACTGAAGCTTTCTTT.

The chain joins TRBV19 to TRBJ1-4; 9 nucleotides match TRBD1. The germline CDR1 and CDR2 sequences are LNHDA and SQIVND (reference sequence). The CDR3 extends over 16 amino acids. J gave up 3 bases and V 3 bases, and 5 bases lay outside the gene matches. The CDR3 spells CASSIPGTGPNEKLFF. In nucleotides, the CDR3 is TGTGCCAGTAGTATTCCCGGGACAGGGCCTAATGAAAAACTGTTTTTT.

The V call is TRBV3-1 (or the pseudogene TRBV3-2), the J call TRBJ2-5; D is uncertain. CDR3 size: 18 residues. Germline assignment: CDR1 LGHDT and CDR2 YNNKEL (reference sequence). Trimming cost V 4 bases and J 4 bases, with 25 bases left between them. CDR3 sequence (DNA): TGTGCCAGCAGCCCCTATCTTTACCCCGAATTACCACGAGAGACCCAGTACTTC. This gives the protein CASSPYLYPELPRETQYF.

The chain uses TRBV6-6 and TRBJ1-2; 7 bases match TRBD1. Looked up from germline, CDR1 is MNHNY and CDR2 is SVGAGI (reference sequence). This CDR3 contains 16 residues. J was trimmed by 2 bases and V by 5 bases; bases with no gene match: 11. The CDR3 DNA sequence: TGTGCCAGCAGTCTCCACGGGACAGCCAACAACTATGGCTACACCTTC. Translating gives CASSLHGTANNYGYTF.

The gene calls are TRBV30 and TRBJ1-1; tentative D call: TRBD1 (6 bases). CDR1 and CDR2 (germline): GTSNPN, SVGIG (reference sequence). Trimming removed 4 bases from V and 8 bases from J, with 14 bases in between. This CDR3 spans 12 amino acids. The CDR3 spells CAWNDAGAEAFF. DNA for the CDR3: TGTGCCTGGAACGACGCGGGGGCAGAAGCTTTCTTT.

The V and J genes are TRBV7-9 and TRBJ2-2; 12 nucleotides match TRBD2. Germline V gene lookup returns CDR1 SEHNR and CDR2 FQNEAQ (reference sequence). The CDR3 runs 18 residues. V shed 5 bases and J 0 bases; nucleotides not matched to a gene: 7. Written as DNA, the CDR3 is TGTGCCAGCAGCCCTCGACTAGCGGGAGCCGCGAACACCGGGGAGCTGTTTTTT. This sequence encodes CASSPRLAGAANTGELFF.